These 32 T cell receptor beta chains were sequenced from one sample in a study of T-cell reconstitution after alpha-beta-depleted transplantation in children. Unique molecular identifiers were incorporated during preparation of the TCRbeta library. MiXCR, run by TCRdb on the PCR reads, gives a single entry per CDR3 protein. The table has nearly 200,000 distinct CDR3 sequences, around 5.9% seen once; the top ten hold 4.5% to 5.5%. The sample was PBMCs, taken before TCRalphabeta/CD19-depleted stem cell transplant. The receptors were sampled from a girl in the first two years of life with combined immunodeficiency, due to receive a stem cell transplant.

This clonotype was found many times. This chain joins TRBV15 and TRBJ2-5; D might be TRBD1 or TRBD2, each matching 6 bases. The CDR3 runs to 16 residues. Trimming removed 5 bases at V and 2 bases at J, with 18 bases between. Germline loops: CDR1 LNHNV, CDR2 YYDKDF (reference sequence). CDR3 amino acids: CATSRRRGGRQETQYF. CDR3 coding DNA: TGTGCCACCAGCCGACGTAGAGGGGGGCGGCAAGAGACCCAGTACTTC.

This clonotype has at least ten counts. This CDR3 is CASSFSGTSGSYEQYF. CDR3 in DNA: TGTGCCAGCAGCTTTAGTGGGACTAGCGGCTCCTACGAGCAGTACTTC. This sequence joins TRBV7-8 and TRBJ2-7, with 11 positions matching TRBD2. CDR1 is SGHVS and CDR2 is FQNEAQ in the germline V gene. The CDR3 runs 16 residues. V lost 3 bases, J lost 0 bases, and 4 bases stayed unmatched.

This clonotype was detected many times. This sequence joins TRBV6-5 and TRBJ2-7, with D tentatively TRBD2 (5 bases). Germline lookup yields CDR1 MNHEY and CDR2 SVGAGI. Between the trimmed V and J ends, which lost 0 bases and 3 bases, there was a span of 15 bases. The CDR3 length is 16 residues. This CDR3 reads CASSYSESPDYYEQYF. In nucleotides, the CDR3 is TGTGCCAGCAGTTACTCTGAGTCCCCCGACTACTACGAGCAGTACTTC.

The chain joins TRBV7-3 to TRBJ1-2, with 8 bases that match TRBD1. Trimming cost V 3 bases and J 3 bases; bases outside gene matches: 27. This CDR3 is 22 amino acids long. Germline V gene data show CDR1 as SGHTA and CDR2 as FQGTGA. The CDR3 DNA is TGTGCCAGCAGCTTTACGGGCGGACAGGGCGTAACGGATAGACAAGACTACTATGGCTACACCTTC. It codes for CASSFTGGQGVTDRQDYYGYTF.

Only a few counts were recorded for this clonotype. V and J are TRBV13 and TRBJ1-2; perhaps TRBD1 as D (5 bases). Trimming cost V 3 bases and J 8 bases, with 13 bases left between them. This CDR3 contains 13 residues. Per the germline V gene, CDR1 is PRHDT and CDR2 is FYEKMQ (reference sequence). For the CDR3, the DNA is TGTGCCAGCAGCTTTGAGGGGAGTGAAGGCTACACCTTC. Protein product: CASSFEGSEGYTF.

The chain carries TRBV20-1 and TRBJ2-1; TRBD2 might be the D (6 bases). Trimming removed 7 bases at V and 6 bases at J, with 10 bases between. The CDR3 is 11 amino acids. Germline loops: CDR1 DFQATT, CDR2 SNEGSKA (reference sequence). The DNA of the CDR3 is TGCAGTGGGGGACTTCTCAATGAGCAGTTCTTC. This sequence encodes CSGGLLNEQFF.

This clonotype was detected ten times or more. The chain couples TRBV29-1 to TRBJ1-1, with D possibly being TRBD1 (5 bases). The germline V and J ends were trimmed by 3 bases and 6 bases, with 11 bases remaining between them. The CDR3 spans 12 residues. Germline assignment: CDR1 SQVTM and CDR2 ANQGSEA. CDR3 sequence (DNA): TGCAGCGTTGACGGGGGGATGGCTGAAGCTTTCTTT. Protein: CSVDGGMAEAFF.

The sample holds many counts of this clonotype. This rearrangement joins TRBV11-1 to TRBJ2-2, with D possibly matching TRBD1 (6 bases). With 2 bases removed from V and 2 bases from J, the gap between germline ends came to 9 bases. Per germline, CDR1 SGHAT and CDR2 FQDESV (reference sequence). The CDR3 contains 15 residues. The CDR3 loop reads CASSLHRVNTGELFF. The CDR3, as DNA: TGTGCCAGCAGCTTACACAGGGTAAACACCGGGGAGCTGTTTTTT.

This clonotype was found many times. The chain has TRBV25-1 and TRBJ2-2; no definite D call. This CDR3 comprises 12 residues. The ends were cut back, 4 bases at V and 3 bases at J, with 3 bases in the middle. The germline CDR1 and CDR2 sequences are MGHDK and SYGVNS. The CDR3 nucleotides are TGTGCCAGCAGTGGAGACACCGGGGAGCTGTTTTTT. Protein: CASSGDTGELFF.

This clonotype was counted ten times or more. The chain carries TRBV11-3 and TRBJ2-7; unclear D gene. There are 12 residues in the CDR3. Germline loops: CDR1 SGHNT, CDR2 YENEEA. Trimming removed 3 bases from V and 7 bases from J, with 10 bases in between. CDR3 bases: TGTGCCAGCAGCTTGGAGACACTTGAGCAGTACTTC. Its translation: CASSLETLEQYF.

This clonotype was seen many times. V gene TRBV29-1 combines with J gene TRBJ2-5; 9 bases match TRBD2. The CDR3 runs 14 residues. V lost 2 bases, J lost 4 bases, and 5 bases stayed unmatched. CDR1 and CDR2 (germline): SQVTM, ANQGSEA. Here the CDR3 reads CSVEFGTSRETQYF. CDR3 coding DNA: TGCAGCGTTGAATTCGGGACTAGCCGAGAGACCCAGTACTTC.

This clonotype was detected ten times or more. This chain links TRBV12-3 or TRBV12-4 with TRBJ2-7; D is unresolved. The V end lost 1 base, the J end lost 3 bases, and 10 bases lay between the germline ends. This CDR3 comprises 14 residues. CDR3: CASSLGGSYYEQYF. CDR3 in DNA: TGTGCCAGCAGTTTAGGGGGATCCTACTACGAGCAGTACTTC.

This clonotype has a count of ten or more. The chain uses TRBV21-1 and TRBJ2-5. TRBV21-1 is a pseudogene segment. This CDR3 has 14 residues. CDR3 DNA sequence: TGTGCCAGCACCTTAAGACCGTACCAAGAGACCCAGTACTTC. Translation: CASTLRPYQETQYF.

The V call is TRBV4-1, the J call TRBJ1-5; D is unresolved. V lost 1 base to trimming and J lost 7 bases, with 5 bases between them. The CDR3 extends over 12 amino acids. Germline-derived CDR1 and CDR2 are MGHRA and YSYEKL. The DNA for the CDR3 is TGCGCCAGCAGCCAAGTAGGACAGCCCCAGCATTTT. Residues: CASSQVGQPQHF.

This clonotype was recorded at least ten times. The chain recombines TRBV7-8 with TRBJ2-2, with a tentative D call TRBD2 (6 bases). CDR1 SGHVS and CDR2 FQNEAQ come from the germline V gene. The V and J ends lost 2 bases and 2 bases respectively, with 9 bases between them. The CDR3 loop spans 15 amino acids. CDR3 in amino acids: CASSLLASNTGELFF. The CDR3 DNA is TGTGCCAGCAGCTTACTAGCGAGTAACACCGGGGAGCTGTTTTTT.

In its sample, this clonotype was seen many times. The chain has TRBV29-1 and TRBJ1-1; D gene ambiguous. CDR3 length: 9 amino acids. Germline CDR1 reads SQVTM; CDR2 reads ANQGSEA. Trimming took 1 base from V and 9 from J, leaving 3 bases between them. This CDR3 is CSVEGKAFF. Written as DNA, the CDR3 is TGCAGCGTTGAAGGAAAAGCTTTCTTT.

This clonotype came up many times. CDR3 sequence reads: CASSSARTFPDTQYF. The CDR3 DNA sequence: TGTGCCAGCAGCTCTGCACGAACGTTCCCAGATACGCAGTATTTT. The V gene is TRBV11-2, the J gene TRBJ2-3; D gene ambiguous. The CDR3 extends over 15 amino acids. Germline V CDR1 and CDR2: SGHAT, FQNNGV. The germline V and J ends were trimmed by 4 bases and 4 bases, with 15 bases remaining between them.

This clonotype was seen repeatedly, ten times or more. CDR3 nucleotides: TGTGCCAGCAGTTATCAACGCGGCTACGAGCAGTACTTC. Translating gives CASSYQRGYEQYF. This chain links TRBV6-5 with TRBJ2-7; D remains ambiguous. Trimming removed 3 bases at V and 3 bases at J, with 9 bases between. The CDR3 is made up of 13 amino acids. Per the germline V gene, CDR1 is MNHEY and CDR2 is SVGAGI.

V gene TRBV6-5 combines with J gene TRBJ1-2; TRBD1 might be the D (5 bases). Trimming stripped 0 bases from V and 0 bases from J, with 17 bases between. This CDR3 spans 18 amino acids. Germline CDR1 and CDR2: MNHEY and SVGAGI. The CDR3 coding sequence is TGTGCCAGCAGTTACTCGATGGGGGGGACCAACTCTAACTATGGCTACACCTTC. Amino acids: CASSYSMGGTNSNYGYTF.

This clonotype was picked up many times. The chain recombines TRBV20-1 with TRBJ2-2, with D perhaps TRBD2 (6 bases). V was shortened by 2 bases and J by 4 bases, with 11 bases between the two germline ends. Germline V gene data show CDR1 as DFQATT and CDR2 as SNEGSKA (reference sequence). The CDR3 runs 14 residues. CDR3 sequence (DNA): TGCAGTGCTAGAAGACGGGAGACCACCGGGGAGCTGTTTTTT. Its protein product is CSARRRETTGELFF.

This clonotype has at least ten counts. This chain uses TRBV4-2 with TRBJ2-7; D uncertain. Deletions cut 3 bases from V and 1 base from J, with 13 bases between. This CDR3 has 15 residues. Germline V CDR1 and CDR2: LGHNA, YNFKEQ. CDR3 sequence (DNA): TGTGCCAGCAGCCACCCTTGGGCGGTTTCCTACGAGCAGTACTTC. As protein: CASSHPWAVSYEQYF.

This clonotype was seen many times. This rearrangement joins TRBV29-1 to TRBJ2-2; D gene uncertain. Germline CDR1 and CDR2: SQVTM and ANQGSEA. Trimming removed 7 bases at V and 8 bases at J, with 8 bases between. CDR3 length: 10 amino acids. The CDR3 coding sequence is TGCAGCGGCGGTACGGGGGAGCTGTTTTTT. Its protein is CSGGTGELFF.

Concerning this clonotype: A read error may explain this, as a much larger clone is one base away. Likely a read error: the CDR3 ends without its conserved phenylalanine or tryptophan. V usage is TRBV12-3 or TRBV12-4 and J usage is TRBJ1-1, with 8 bases lining up with TRBD1. The CDR3 runs to 11 residues. Losses at the gene ends were 10 bases for V and 4 bases for J; bases not matched to a gene: 2. CDR3 sequence reads: CANQGATEAFY. CDR3 coding DNA: TGTGCCAACCAGGGGGCCACTGAAGCTTTCTAT.

This clonotype showed up many times. The CDR3 nucleotides read TGTGCCAGCAGCCAAGACCCAGTCGCGAGGGGTCATGAGCAGTTCTTC. It is translated as CASSQDPVARGHEQFF. The chain joins TRBV3-1 to TRBJ2-1; either TRBD1 or TRBD2 may supply D (5 bases each). Germline values: CDR1 LGHDT, CDR2 YNNKEL (reference sequence). Trimming pared 0 bases from V and 8 bases from J, leaving 17 bases between. The CDR3 totals 16 residues.

This clonotype was seen ten or more times. The V call is TRBV11-2, the J call TRBJ2-3, with D possibly TRBD2 on 6 matching bases. The V and J ends lost 2 bases and 1 base respectively, with 22 bases between them. The CDR3 totals 19 residues. Germline V CDR1 and CDR2: SGHAT, FQNNGV. In nucleotides, the CDR3 is TGTGCCAGCAGCTTAAAACTAGCTTCGTGGGCCTACCGCACAGATACGCAGTATTTT. It encodes CASSLKLASWAYRTDTQYF. The entire variable domain, with the rest obtained from reference TRBV11-2 and TRBJ2-3, is as follows: EAGVAQSPRYKIIEKRQSVAFWCNPISGHATLYWYQQILGQGPKLLIQFQNNGVVDDSQLPKDRFSAERLKGVDSTLKIQPAKLEDSAVYLCASSLKLASWAYRTDTQYFGPGTRLTVL.

This clonotype was detected ten times or more. The chain joins TRBV9 to TRBJ2-1; a possible D gene is TRBD2 (6 bases). This CDR3 region has 17 residues. Trimming left V 0 bases short and J 0 bases short, with 13 bases between. CDR1 is SGDLS, CDR2 YYNGEE, per germline. The CDR3 sequence: CASSVDRISGSYNEQFF. In DNA form, the CDR3 reads TGTGCCAGCAGCGTAGATCGTATTAGCGGCTCCTACAATGAGCAGTTCTTC.

This clonotype was seen ten or more times. The rearrangement links TRBV6-4 to TRBJ1-2; tentatively, D is TRBD1 (6 bases). The CDR3 length is 14 residues. The V gene's germline CDR1 is MRHNA and CDR2 SNTAGT. Trimming removed 2 bases from V and 4 bases from J, with 11 bases in between. CDR3: CASSDRTGSYGYTF. CDR3 DNA: TGTGCCAGCAGTGACCGAACAGGGTCCTATGGCTACACCTTC.

This clonotype was seen at least ten times. V is TRBV4-1 and J is TRBJ1-1; 9 nucleotides line up with TRBD1. CDR1 is MGHRA, CDR2 YSYEKL, per germline. The CDR3 contains 12 residues. V lost 3 bases and J lost 9; bases outside the gene matches: 2. CDR3 bases: TGCGCCAGCAGCCAGGGACAGGGTAAAGCTTTCTTT. Its protein product is CASSQGQGKAFF.

There are many counts of this clonotype. This chain joins TRBV12-3 or TRBV12-4 and TRBJ2-1, with 9 bases that match TRBD2. Unmatched junction bases numbered 14, after V lost 6 bases and J lost 8 bases. The CDR3 runs to 16 residues. CDR3 in amino acids: CASSPLPGLAKDEQFF. CDR3 DNA: TGTGCCAGCAGCCCTTTGCCGGGACTAGCTAAAGATGAGCAGTTCTTC.

V and J are TRBV3-1 and TRBJ1-5; D may be TRBD1 (6 bases). V lost 4 bases and J 0 bases, leaving 13 bases between the germline ends. The CDR3 length is 16 residues. In germline, CDR1 is LGHDT, CDR2 YNNKEL (reference sequence). CDR3 protein: CASSPGGAGSNQPQHF. Written as DNA, the CDR3 is TGTGCCAGCAGCCCGGGGGGGGCAGGTAGCAATCAGCCCCAGCATTTT.

This clonotype was observed many times. The genes are TRBV7-9 and TRBJ2-1; D may be TRBD1 (6 bases). Germline V gene lookup returns CDR1 SEHNR and CDR2 FQNEAQ (reference sequence). CDR3 length: 16 amino acids. Trimming took off 3 bases at V and 3 bases at J, with 15 bases between the two ends. Here the CDR3 reads CASSFFGTTYYNEQFF. The CDR3 region has the DNA TGTGCCAGCAGCTTTTTTGGGACAACTTACTACAATGAGCAGTTCTTC.

At least ten counts were recorded for this clonotype. V gene TRBV4-2 combines with J gene TRBJ1-1; weak D call: TRBD1 (5 bases). V gave up 10 bases and J gave up 5 bases, with 14 bases separating them. CDR1 and CDR2 from the germline V gene are LGHNA and YNFKEQ. The CDR3 covers 12 residues. Here the CDR3 DNA reads TGTGCCACCGATCACGGGGGGACTGAAGCTTTCTTT. This sequence encodes CATDHGGTEAFF.